This T cell receptor beta chain derives from a study of T cells after yellow fever vaccination. About this clonotype: The target antigen is unknown.

Via MiXCR, TCRdb re-called the 5' RACE reads, giving one row per CDR3 protein. The repertoire includes more than 95,000 distinct CDR3 sequences, about 8.8% of them detected once, and 30% to 50% sits in the top ten. J gave up 2 bases and V 5 bases, and 8 bases lay outside the gene matches. The CDR3 loop spans 16 amino acids. The germline V gene encodes CDR1 SEHNR and CDR2 FQNEAQ (reference sequence). Study outcomes and limitations: CD4 and CD8 compartments shared a small share of clonotypes. When the response was secondary, it was weaker but reached its peak faster, day 5 versus 15. Clones from primary vaccination mostly reappeared after the booster (over 95% CD4, approximately 86% CD8).

This sequence originates from a man in his late teens or twenties who received the YFV17D yellow fever vaccine. The chain uses TRBV7-9 and TRBJ2-3; 9 nucleotides line up with TRBD2. Sequencing used CD8+ T cells sorted from PBMCs, obtained on the day of the yellow fever booster vaccination. CDR3 coding DNA: TGTGCCAGCAGCCCCGAAGCGGGGGGCTTCACAGATACGCAGTATTTT. It is translated as CASSPEAGGFTDTQYF.